These T cell receptor beta chains were read from a single sample in a study of T cell responses to AZD1222 COVID-19 vaccine. Profiled with immunoSEQ multiplex PCR; TCRdb holds only in-frame clones, not every one. The sample lists more than 110,000 clones, approximately 92% seen once, with around 3% in the top ten. The sample in question was peripheral blood, obtained on day 0 of AZD1222 vaccination. The receptors here all came from an adult in good health. Both conserved end residues are part of each CDR3. The order of the fields is V gene, clone size, J gene, D gene, CDR3 DNA, CDR3 protein. The D gene is left open where the match is weak. Clone sizes are given selectively: once, few, many, or a class where the clone is expanded.

V gene: TRBV10-3
clone size: .
J gene: TRBJ2-3
D gene: TRBD2
CDR3 DNA: TGTGCCATCAGCGACCCTAGCGGGAGGGCCACAGATACGCAGTATTTT
CDR3 protein: CAISDPSGRATDTQYF

V gene: TRBV7-3
clone size: .
J gene: TRBJ2-3
D gene: .
CDR3 DNA: TGTGCCAGCAGCTCCCGGTCCCGCACAGATACGCAGTATTTT
CDR3 protein: CASSSRSRTDTQYF

V gene: TRBV7-8
clone size: .
J gene: TRBJ1-2
D gene: .
CDR3 DNA: TGTGCCAGCAGCTTAGGGACGCGAAGGGACTACACCTTC
CDR3 protein: CASSLGTRRDYTF

V gene: TRBV27
clone size: .
J gene: TRBJ2-7
D gene: .
CDR3 DNA: TGTGCCAGCAGTCCCTCCGGGACTCACTACGAGCAGTACTTC
CDR3 protein: CASSPSGTHYEQYF

V gene: TRBV18
clone size: once
J gene: TRBJ1-5
D gene: .
CDR3 DNA: TGTGCCAGCTCACCGGGAGCGGGCAATCAGCCCCAGCATTTT
CDR3 protein: CASSPGAGNQPQHF

V gene: TRBV9
clone size: .
J gene: TRBJ2-7
D gene: TRBD1
CDR3 DNA: TGTGCCAGCAGCGCGGGACAGGGGGTATACGAGCAGTACTTC
CDR3 protein: CASSAGQGVYEQYF

V gene: TRBV3-1/TRBV3-2
clone size: once
J gene: TRBJ1-2
D gene: .
CDR3 DNA: TGTGCCAGCAGCCAAGATTTTTTGGGCTATGGCTACACCTTC
CDR3 protein: CASSQDFLGYGYTF

V gene: TRBV5-4
clone size: .
J gene: TRBJ1-2
D gene: .
CDR3 DNA: TGTGCCAGCAGCTTACAACTGACCGGACAAGGTGGCTACACCTTC
CDR3 protein: CASSLQLTGQGGYTF

V gene: TRBV24-1
clone size: .
J gene: TRBJ1-3
D gene: .
CDR3 DNA: TGTGCCACCAGGGGGCTGAACTCTGGAAACACCATATATTTT
CDR3 protein: CATRGLNSGNTIYF

V gene: TRBV15
clone size: .
J gene: TRBJ1-6
D gene: .
CDR3 DNA: TGTGCCACCAGGACCTATAATTCACCCCTCCACTTT
CDR3 protein: CATRTYNSPLHF

V gene: TRBV10-3
clone size: .
J gene: TRBJ2-1
D gene: TRBD1
CDR3 DNA: TGTGCCTCCCGGGACAGGGAATACGAGCAGTTCTTC
CDR3 protein: CASRDREYEQFF

V gene: TRBV18
clone size: .
J gene: TRBJ2-1
D gene: .
CDR3 DNA: TGTGCCAGCTCACCTACCGGGACAATGGATGAGCAGTTCTTC
CDR3 protein: CASSPTGTMDEQFF

V gene: TRBV28
clone size: .
J gene: TRBJ2-7
D gene: .
CDR3 DNA: TGTGCCAGCAGAACACAGGGATCCTACGAGCAGTACTTC
CDR3 protein: CASRTQGSYEQYF

V gene: TRBV10-3
clone size: few
J gene: TRBJ2-7
D gene: TRBD2
CDR3 DNA: TGTGCCATCAGCGGAGGGCTAGCGGGAGAAACTGGGCACGAGCAGTACTTC
CDR3 protein: CAISGGLAGETGHEQYF

V gene: TRBV2
clone size: .
J gene: TRBJ1-2
D gene: .
CDR3 DNA: TGTGCCAGCTTGGACCCCGGGGCTATTAGCTACACCTTC
CDR3 protein: CASLDPGAISYTF

V gene: TRBV5-6
clone size: .
J gene: TRBJ2-5
D gene: .
CDR3 DNA: TGTGCCAGCAGCCCAGGACGGATTGTTCAAGAGACCCAGTACTTC
CDR3 protein: CASSPGRIVQETQYF

V gene: TRBV6-2/TRBV6-3
clone size: .
J gene: TRBJ2-7
D gene: .
CDR3 DNA: TGTGCCAGCAGTTACTCGAGGGGTAGGGGGTTATCCTACGAGCAGTACTTC
CDR3 protein: CASSYSRGRGLSYEQYF

V gene: TRBV15
clone size: .
J gene: TRBJ1-3
D gene: TRBD1
CDR3 DNA: TGTGCCACCAGCAGAGAGAGGGGGTCGACAGGGGGAAACACCATATATTTT
CDR3 protein: CATSRERGSTGGNTIYF

V gene: TRBV11-2
clone size: .
J gene: TRBJ2-7
D gene: TRBD2
CDR3 DNA: TGTGCCAGCAGCTTGGGCCGCGGGAGTTTCTACGAGCAGTACTTC
CDR3 protein: CASSLGRGSFYEQYF

V gene: TRBV5-1
clone size: .
J gene: TRBJ2-7
D gene: .
CDR3 DNA: TGCGCCAGCAGCTTGTATCAGACTAAATACGAGCAGTACTTC
CDR3 protein: CASSLYQTKYEQYF

V gene: TRBV7-9
clone size: .
J gene: TRBJ2-2
D gene: .
CDR3 DNA: TGTGCCAGCCCCCGGACAGCTAACACCGGGGAGCTGTTTTTT
CDR3 protein: CASPRTANTGELFF

V gene: TRBV3-1/TRBV3-2
clone size: .
J gene: TRBJ2-7
D gene: TRBD2
CDR3 DNA: TGTGCCAGCAGCCAAGTACGTGGGACTAGCGGGAGGGCCGGGTACGAGCAGTACTTC
CDR3 protein: CASSQVRGTSGRAGYEQYF

V gene: TRBV5-4
clone size: .
J gene: TRBJ1-1
D gene: TRBD1
CDR3 DNA: TGTGCCAGCAGCCCCAGGGGGACAGGGAAAAACACTGAAGCTTTCTTT
CDR3 protein: CASSPRGTGKNTEAFF

V gene: TRBV7-2
clone size: .
J gene: TRBJ2-7
D gene: TRBD2
CDR3 DNA: TGTGCCAGCAGCCCCGGAGTAGCGGGGACCTACGAGCAGTACTTC
CDR3 protein: CASSPGVAGTYEQYF

V gene: TRBV5-1
clone size: .
J gene: TRBJ1-5
D gene: TRBD1
CDR3 DNA: TGCGCCAGCAGCGCACAGGGGGCCTTTAGCAATCAGCCCCAGCATTTT
CDR3 protein: CASSAQGAFSNQPQHF

V gene: TRBV5-6
clone size: .
J gene: TRBJ2-7
D gene: .
CDR3 DNA: TGTGCCAGCAGCTTTTGGTCCGGATCGAGCTCCTACGAGCAGTACTTC
CDR3 protein: CASSFWSGSSSYEQYF

V gene: TRBV25-1
clone size: .
J gene: TRBJ2-7
D gene: .
CDR3 DNA: TGTGCCAGCAGTGAGGGGAACTACGAGCAGTACTTC
CDR3 protein: CASSEGNYEQYF

V gene: TRBV7-6
clone size: .
J gene: TRBJ2-1
D gene: TRBD2
CDR3 DNA: TGTGCCAGCAGCTTAGTTTTAGCGGGAGGGCCGTATTACAATGAGCAGTTCTTC
CDR3 protein: CASSLVLAGGPYYNEQFF

V gene: TRBV7-6
clone size: .
J gene: TRBJ2-3
D gene: .
CDR3 DNA: TGTGCCAGCAGCAAGATGCGGGGCACAGATACGCAGTATTTT
CDR3 protein: CASSKMRGTDTQYF

V gene: TRBV7-2
clone size: .
J gene: TRBJ2-2
D gene: .
CDR3 DNA: TGTGCCAGCAGCTTGCAGCCAGGGGACGCCGGGGAGCTGTTTTTT
CDR3 protein: CASSLQPGDAGELFF

V gene: TRBV6-1
clone size: few
J gene: TRBJ1-1
D gene: .
CDR3 DNA: TGTGCCAGCAGTGCTGGTAGTGAGGGGATGAACACTGAAGCTTTCTTT
CDR3 protein: CASSAGSEGMNTEAFF

V gene: TRBV18
clone size: .
J gene: TRBJ1-3
D gene: .
CDR3 DNA: TGTGCCAGCTCCCAACTCGGAAACACCATATATTTT
CDR3 protein: CASSQLGNTIYF

V gene: TRBV19
clone size: .
J gene: TRBJ2-1
D gene: .
CDR3 DNA: TGTGCCAGTAGTATTTTGGGGGCCCCAGCGAAGTTCTTC
CDR3 protein: CASSILGAPAKFF

V gene: TRBV3-1/TRBV3-2
clone size: .
J gene: TRBJ2-7
D gene: .
CDR3 DNA: TGTGCCAGCAGCCAAGATCTCTCGACCGTAGCCTACGAGCAGTACTTC
CDR3 protein: CASSQDLSTVAYEQYF

V gene: TRBV19
clone size: .
J gene: TRBJ1-1
D gene: .
CDR3 DNA: TGTGCCAGTAGTATAGGCGGGGGCACTGAAGCTTTCTTT
CDR3 protein: CASSIGGGTEAFF

V gene: TRBV9
clone size: once
J gene: TRBJ1-4
D gene: .
CDR3 DNA: TGTGCCAGCACCCCCGGGACCGTCGGGAAACTGTTTTTT
CDR3 protein: CASTPGTVGKLFF

V gene: TRBV19
clone size: .
J gene: TRBJ2-5
D gene: TRBD2
CDR3 DNA: TGTGCCAGTAGTCTCCCGGGACTAGCGGGATTATGGCAAGAGACCCAGTACTTC
CDR3 protein: CASSLPGLAGLWQETQYF

V gene: TRBV9
clone size: .
J gene: TRBJ1-3
D gene: .
CDR3 DNA: TGTGCCAGCAGCCCTCCGAGGGACCCTGGAAACACCATATATTTT
CDR3 protein: CASSPPRDPGNTIYF

V gene: TRBV5-8
clone size: .
J gene: TRBJ1-4
D gene: TRBD1
CDR3 DNA: TGTGCCACAAACAGGGGGCTCGGGACTAATGAAAAACTGTTTTTT
CDR3 protein: CATNRGLGTNEKLFF

V gene: TRBV12-3/TRBV12-4
clone size: .
J gene: TRBJ2-3
D gene: .
CDR3 DNA: TGTGCCAGCACGCGGGGTAATACGCAGTATTTT
CDR3 protein: CASTRGNTQYF